This section outlines one T cell receptor (beta chain) sequence together with its context. Trimming cost V 4 bases and J 4 bases; bases outside gene matches: 8. This CDR3 is built from 16 residues. Germline V gene data show CDR1 as SGHTA and CDR2 as FQGNSA. Using its own MiXCR run on the RT-PCR reads, TCRdb lists one record per CDR3 protein. Of approximately 720,000 distinct CDR3 sequences listed, around 14% are singletons. V gene TRBV7-2 combines with J gene TRBJ1-5; 9 bases map to TRBD1. Material: memory CD4+ T cells from blood. The source of this sequence is a female donor in good health, serving as a healthy control. The CDR3 is CASSSNSGQGNQPQHF. The CDR3 nucleotides read TGTGCCAGCAGCTCGAACTCGGGACAGGGAAATCAGCCCCAGCATTTT.